This passage covers 21 T cell receptor beta chains from one sample sequenced in a study of T cell changes during pregnancy in multiple sclerosis. Sequencing was performed with immunoSEQ multiplex PCR; in TCRdb, only in-frame clones are kept and a portion is missing. This table holds under 40,000 clones, approximately 90% found once. Material: CD4+ T cells from peripheral blood mononuclear cells, obtained before pregnancy. These receptors all stem from a female donor with multiple sclerosis, enrolled in a pregnancy study.

The J gene is TRBJ2-5, the V gene TRBV27; D is possibly TRBD1 (5 bases). Germline assignment: CDR1 MNHEY and CDR2 SMNVEV (reference sequence). Trimming took 2 bases from V and 2 from J, leaving 9 bases between them. This CDR3 spans 14 amino acids. CDR3 nucleotides: TGTGCCAGCAGTTTAGGGCAGGGACAAGAGACCCAGTACTTC. Encoded protein: CASSLGQGQETQYF.

A single count supports this clone. The J gene is TRBJ2-7, the V gene TRBV2; D call uncertain. The CDR3 sequence is 13 residues long. V dropped 7 bases and J dropped 1 base, with 11 bases sitting between them. Germline CDR1 and CDR2: SNHLY and FYNNEI. The chain's CDR3 is CASILPLSYEQYF. The CDR3 DNA reads as TGTGCCAGCATTTTGCCACTTTCCTACGAGCAGTACTTC.

The chain is built from TRBV4-1 and TRBJ1-6, with D unresolved. V dropped 1 base and J dropped 10 bases, with 17 bases sitting between them. Germline V gene data show CDR1 as MGHRA and CDR2 as YSYEKL. This CDR3 is 16 amino acids long. CDR3 nucleotide sequence: TGCGCCAGCAGCCAAGCTATATTCGGGGTACAATCACCCCTCCACTTT. It is translated as CASSQAIFGVQSPLHF.

The rearrangement links TRBV5-6 to TRBJ2-7; D might be TRBD1 (6 bases). Trimming removed 1 base from V and 0 bases from J, with 17 bases in between. This CDR3 contains 17 residues. Germline CDR1 is SGHDT and CDR2 is YYEEEE. Written as DNA, the CDR3 is TGTGCCAGCAGCTTGACAGGGTTGTGGTCCCGCTCCTACGAGCAGTACTTC. It translates to CASSLTGLWSRSYEQYF.

This clone has only one observation. The J gene is TRBJ1-2, the V gene TRBV4-1, with D perhaps matching TRBD1 (6 bases). Germline CDR1 and CDR2: MGHRA and YSYEKL. CDR3 length equals 13 residues. Trimming took off 4 bases at V and 1 base at J, with 7 bases between the two ends. CDR3 sequence (DNA): TGCGCCAGCAGCCGGGACATTAACTATGGCTACACCTTC. Its translation is CASSRDINYGYTF.

The chain links TRBV18 to TRBJ1-1; D perhaps matches TRBD1 (5 bases). Germline CDR1 KGHSH, CDR2 LQKENI. The CDR3 is 14 residues long. Trimming stripped 8 bases from V and 1 base from J, with 14 bases between. CDR3 in amino acids: CASQLGRANTEAFF. DNA for the CDR3: TGTGCCAGCCAACTTGGCAGGGCGAACACTGAAGCTTTCTTT.

The chain recombines TRBV4-3 with TRBJ1-6, with 8 positions matching TRBD1. Looked up from germline, CDR1 is LGHNA and CDR2 is YSLEER. This CDR3 is 17 amino acids long. The junction had 9 bases not matched to a gene; V was cut back by 0 bases and J by 8 bases. This CDR3 reads CASSQDRTGRADSPLHF. CDR3 DNA: TGCGCCAGCAGCCAAGATAGGACAGGGCGGGCGGATTCACCCCTCCACTTT.

This sequence joins TRBV2 and TRBJ2-5; no definite D call. Trimming pared 3 bases from V and 6 bases from J, leaving 11 bases between. The CDR3 length is 13 residues. The germline CDR1 and CDR2 sequences are SNHLY and FYNNEI. CDR3 protein: CASSDLYRQTQYF. In DNA, the CDR3 is TGTGCCAGCAGTGATTTGTACAGACAGACCCAGTACTTC. Combining the CDR3 with reference TRBV2 and TRBJ2-5 gives the whole variable domain EPEVTQTPSHQVTQMGQEVILRCVPISNHLYFYWYRQILGQKVEFLVSFYNNEISEKSEIFDDQFSVERPDGSNFTLKIRSTKLEDSAMYFCASSDLYRQTQYFGPGTRLLVL.

CDR3 residues: CASSTRGSNQPQHF. CDR3 in DNA: TGTGCCAGTAGTACCAGGGGAAGCAATCAGCCCCAGCATTTT. V and J are TRBV19 and TRBJ1-5; maybe TRBD1 (6 bases). Trimming stripped 4 bases from V and 1 base from J, with 8 bases between. The CDR3 contains 14 residues. The germline V gene encodes CDR1 LNHDA and CDR2 SQIVND (reference sequence). The full variable domain, with the rest looked up from reference TRBV19 and TRBJ1-5, is DGGITQSPKYLFRKEGQNVTLSCEQNLNHDAMYWYRQDPGQGLRLIYYSQIVNDFQKGDIAEGYSVSREKKESFPLTVTSAQKNPTAFYLCASSTRGSNQPQHFGDGTRLSIL.

For the CDR3, the DNA is TGCGCCAGCAGCTTAGGACAGAGGGGTGAAAAACTGTTTTTT. It encodes CASSLGQRGEKLFF. The gene calls are TRBV5-1 and TRBJ1-4; D might be TRBD1 (6 bases). Trimming shortened V by 2 bases and J by 7 bases, and 12 bases separated the two germline ends. Germline CDR1 reads SGHRS; CDR2 reads YFSETQ. The length of the CDR3 is 14 residues.

The V and J genes are TRBV30 and TRBJ1-4, with 7 bases matching TRBD1. The CDR3 extends over 14 amino acids. The ends lost 3 bases at V and 7 bases at J; junction bases unmatched: 8. In germline, CDR1 is GTSNPN, CDR2 SVGIG (reference sequence). The CDR3 sequence is CAWRATGVVEKLFF. CDR3 coding DNA: TGTGCCTGGAGGGCAACAGGGGTAGTTGAAAAACTGTTTTTT.

This clone was counted once. The chain employs TRBV21-1 and TRBJ1-6; TRBD1, as called in the table, went unchecked against the DNA. TRBV21-1 is a recognized pseudogene. CDR3 length: 20 residues. CDR3 in amino acids: CASSKSPGGTGGGYNSPLHF. DNA for the CDR3: TGTGCCAGCAGCAAAAGCCCCGGTGGGACAGGGGGCGGGTATAATTCACCCCTCCACTTT.

The chain joins TRBV18 to TRBJ1-2; 9 bases fit TRBD1. The CDR3 sequence is 15 residues long. CDR1 is KGHSH, CDR2 LQKENI, per germline. V lost 3 bases to trimming and J lost 2 bases; unmatched junction nucleotides: 4. For the CDR3, the DNA is TGTGCCAGCTCACCGCAACAGGGGGCCAACTATGGCTACACCTTC. Translation gives CASSPQQGANYGYTF.

The V call is TRBV5-6, the J call TRBJ2-2, with D tentatively TRBD2 (5 bases). The ends were cut back, 5 bases at V and 3 bases at J, with 11 bases in the middle. CDR1 and CDR2 (germline): SGHDT, YYEEEE. There are 14 residues in the CDR3. The CDR3 loop reads CASRFGLYTGELFF. CDR3 nucleotide sequence: TGTGCCAGCAGATTTGGACTCTACACCGGGGAGCTGTTTTTT.

The chain has TRBV7-8 and TRBJ2-3, with 16 bases lining up with TRBD2. CDR1 and CDR2 (germline): SGHVS, FQNEAQ. This CDR3 comprises 20 residues. V lost 4 bases, J lost 2 bases, and 12 bases stayed unmatched. The CDR3 region is CASSWDPGTSGGAITDTQYF. The CDR3 nucleotides are TGTGCCAGCAGCTGGGACCCCGGGACTAGCGGGGGGGCCATCACAGATACGCAGTATTTT.

CDR3 DNA sequence: TGCGCCAGCAGTGGAGGGGACTCCTACAATGAGCAGTTCTTC. Encoded protein: CASSGGDSYNEQFF. The chain combines TRBV5-1 with TRBJ2-1; possible D gene TRBD2, 6 bases. Between the trimmed V and J ends, which lost 5 bases and 0 bases, there was a span of 9 bases. The CDR3 consists of 14 residues. The germline V gene encodes CDR1 SGHRS and CDR2 YFSETQ. The full variable domain, in which reference TRBV5-1 and TRBJ2-1 provide the parts outside the CDR3, is KAGVTQTPRYLIKTRGQQVTLSCSPISGHRSVSWYQQTPGQGLQFLFEYFSETQRNKGNFPGRFSGRQFSNSRSEMNVSTLELGDSALYLCASSGGDSYNEQFFGPGTRLTVL.

The rearrangement joins TRBV7-2 to TRBJ2-2; 10 bases are shared with TRBD2. The CDR3 runs 16 residues. Unmatched junction bases numbered 9, after V lost 5 bases and J lost 6 bases. The germline CDR1 and CDR2 sequences are SGHTA and FQGNSA. CDR3 DNA: TGTGCCAGCAGCCCACCGGGACTAGCGTCGTCCGGGGAGCTGTTTTTT. Protein: CASSPPGLASSGELFF.

The chain uses TRBV6-1 and TRBJ2-7; TRBD1 agrees at 12 bases. In germline, CDR1 is MNHNS, CDR2 SASEGT. The CDR3 runs to 13 residues. V gave up 8 bases and J gave up 4 bases; unmatched junction bases: 3. The CDR3 nucleotides are TGTGCCAGCCCGGGACAGGGGGCGTACGAGCAGTACTTC. Protein: CASPGQGAYEQYF.

The rearrangement joins TRBV23-1 to TRBJ1-1, with 9 positions matching TRBD1. TRBV23-1 carries the ORF label, with uncertain function. The trim removed 0 bases at V and 1 base at J, leaving 9 bases unmatched. CDR3 length equals 18 residues. CDR3 region: CASSQSEDRGYKNTEAFF. The CDR3, as DNA: TGCGCCAGCAGTCAATCGGAGGACAGGGGCTATAAGAACACTGAAGCTTTCTTT.

The chain joins TRBV2 to TRBJ2-3; 9 bases are a match to TRBD2. The germline gives CDR1 SNHLY, CDR2 FYNNEI. Trimming took 6 bases from V and 1 from J; bases not matched to a gene: 8. The CDR3 spans 16 residues. Here the CDR3 DNA reads TGTGCCAGCAGGGCTTGGCGGGGGGGCGGCACAGATACGCAGTATTTT. It codes for CASRAWRGGGTDTQYF.

V is TRBV7-2 and J is TRBJ1-1; D possibly corresponds to TRBD1 (6 bases). Germline V CDR1 and CDR2: SGHTA, FQGNSA. The CDR3 runs 14 residues. The V gene lost 2 bases and the J gene lost 6 bases, with 13 bases spanning the gap. The CDR3 reads CASSLSGAKAEAFF. The CDR3 bases are TGTGCCAGCAGCTTATCAGGGGCTAAAGCTGAAGCTTTCTTT. Full variable domain (rest looked up from reference TRBV7-2 and TRBJ1-1): GAGVSQSPSNKVTEKGKDVELRCDPISGHTALYWYRQSLGQGLEFLIYFQGNSAPDKSGLPSDRFSAERTGGSVSTLTIQRTQQEDSAVYLCASSLSGAKAEAFFGQGTRLTVV.